This T cell receptor beta chain was recorded in a study of T cell responses to AZD1222 COVID-19 vaccine. General study findings and limits: The peak T cell response came first, and repertoires were sampled only after it. Targeting of unmutated variant regions was reportedly seen in nearly half of spike-specific TCRs.

In regard to this clone: The antigen is unknown.

TCRdb's table, derived via immunoSEQ multiplex PCR, lists solely in-frame clones and lacks some. The sample shows some 130,000 clones, less than 95% of them seen only once. There are 15 residues in the CDR3. Trimming took 5 bases from V and 1 from J, leaving 14 bases between them. Germline V gene data show CDR1 as SEHNR and CDR2 as FQNEAQ (reference sequence). Material: peripheral blood, obtained on day 0 of AZD1222 vaccination. The TCR sequence derives from an adult in good health. The chain uses TRBV7-9 and TRBJ1-2, with TRBD1 as a possible D gene (5 bases). CDR3 DNA: TGTGCCAGCAGCCCCCAGGGCAGAGTTAACTATGGCTACACCTTC. Protein: CASSPQGRVNYGYTF.